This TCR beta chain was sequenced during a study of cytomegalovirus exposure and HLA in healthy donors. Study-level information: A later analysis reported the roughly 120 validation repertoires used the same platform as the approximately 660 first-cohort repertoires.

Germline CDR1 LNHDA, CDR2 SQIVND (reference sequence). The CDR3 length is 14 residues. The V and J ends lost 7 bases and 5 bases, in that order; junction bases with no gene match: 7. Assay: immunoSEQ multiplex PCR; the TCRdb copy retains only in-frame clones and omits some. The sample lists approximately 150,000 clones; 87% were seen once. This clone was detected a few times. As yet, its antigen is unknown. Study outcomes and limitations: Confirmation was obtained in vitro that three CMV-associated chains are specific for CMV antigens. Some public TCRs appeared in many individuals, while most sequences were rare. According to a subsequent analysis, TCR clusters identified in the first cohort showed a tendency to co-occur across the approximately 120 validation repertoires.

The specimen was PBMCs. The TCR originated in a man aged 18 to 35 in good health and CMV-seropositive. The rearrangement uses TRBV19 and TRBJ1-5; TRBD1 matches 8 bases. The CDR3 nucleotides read TGTGCCAGTATTCGACAGACAGGGGATCAGCCCCAGCATTTT. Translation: CASIRQTGDQPQHF.